The entry below describes one TCR beta chain. Its antigen remains unknown. This record belongs to a study of blood T cells in healthy people across ages. Overall study results and limits: PBMCs left unsorted prevented a conclusive naive versus antigen-experienced comparison. Diversity figures based on one million T cells were deemed too low. A strong correlation was found between TCR beta diversity and the percentage of naive T cells.

The use of a sample-barcoded 5' primer and a J-beta primer mix characterized a second PCR of about 7 to 12 cycles. A tag from a template-switch adaptor with 12 random nucleotides marked each cDNA molecule. TCRdb analysed the 5' RACE reads with MiXCR anew, one entry per CDR3 protein. This sample has 1.6 million or so distinct CDR3 sequences; about 31% occur once, and the top ten carry about 10%. The CDR3 runs 15 residues. Germline trimming cut 5 bases from V and 9 bases from J; bases unmatched to any gene: 12. Germline V gene sequence: CDR1 MNHEY, CDR2 SMNVEV (reference sequence). This chain links TRBV27 with TRBJ1-4, with 7 bases fitting TRBD1. This clonotype was obtained from a woman younger than 45 in good health. Sequenced material: blood. CDR3 DNA sequence: TGTGCCAGCAGTCTGGGGACAGACTTGTACCAAAAACTGTTTTTT. Encoded protein: CASSLGTDLYQKLFF. Variable domain in full (rest from reference TRBV27 and TRBJ1-4): EAQVTQNPRYLITVTGKKLTVTCSQNMNHEYMSWYRQDPGLGLRQIYYSMNVEVTDKGDVPEGYKVSRKEKRNFPLILESPSPNQTSLYFCASSLGTDLYQKLFFGSGTQLSVL.